This TCR beta chain was found in a study of shared clonotypes between healthy human individuals. The study drew its donors from healthy HIV-negative adults without recent acute infections or vaccinations. Clones were sequenced by immunoSEQ multiplex PCR, and TCRdb holds only the in-frame ones, with some missing. The repertoire includes 2 million to 2.5 million clones, around 93% of them detected once, and 0.37% sits in the top ten. V shed 6 bases, J shed 6 bases, and the junction held 5 bases outside the gene matches. This CDR3 contains 13 residues. Germline loops: CDR1 LNHDA, CDR2 SQIVND (reference sequence).

The receptor's source is a man in his late teens or twenties in good health. Some clones in this sample may be carry-over from other donors' samples. The V call is TRBV19, the J call TRBJ1-1; TRBD1 matches 9 bases. Source material: naive CD4+ T cells from PBMCs. Subset in this sample: CD45RA+ positively selected. This CDR3 reads CASSEQGAAEAFF. The CDR3 region has the DNA TGTGCCAGTAGCGAACAGGGGGCGGCTGAAGCTTTCTTT.